Listed below are T cell receptor beta chains from one sample, sequenced in a study of blood T cell repertoires in COVID-19. The table came from immunoSEQ multiplex PCR; TCRdb's copy has only in-frame clones and leaves some out. This table has roughly 190,000 clones, about four fifths appearing once. Input material: peripheral blood. These receptors were taken from a woman aged 40 to 50 with COVID-19, enrolled during active disease. The CDR3 runs from the conserved cysteine through the conserved F or W. A D gene is named only where the DNA matches it firmly. Clone sizes are given selectively: once, few, many, or a class where the clone is expanded.

size: few
D: TRBD1
V: TRBV9
J: TRBJ1-5
DNA: TGTGCCAGCAGCCGAAATCCACAGGGGAATCAGCCCCAGCATTTT
CDR3: CASSRNPQGNQPQHF

size: NA
D: NA
V: TRBV5-8
J: TRBJ2-5
DNA: TGTGCCAGCACTACGGGGTCCGGGGTCCAAGAGACCCAGTACTTC
CDR3: CASTTGSGVQETQYF

size: NA
D: NA
V: TRBV19
J: TRBJ1-2
DNA: TGTGCCAGTAGTCGAGACAGTCTCAACTATGGCTACACCTTC
CDR3: CASSRDSLNYGYTF

size: once
D: NA
V: TRBV7-8
J: TRBJ2-5
DNA: TGTGCCAGCAGCTTAGGGATAGCGAGTTACCAAGAGACCCAGTACTTC
CDR3: CASSLGIASYQETQYF

size: NA
D: NA
V: TRBV10-3
J: TRBJ2-3
DNA: TGTGCCATCAGTGAGTCGGGGGCCCTCAAAGAGGCAGATACGCAGTATTTT
CDR3: CAISESGALKEADTQYF

size: NA
D: TRBD1
V: TRBV7-3
J: TRBJ2-1
DNA: TGTGCCAGCAGCCAAGCCCGGACAGGGAATTACAATGAGCAGTTCTTC
CDR3: CASSQARTGNYNEQFF

size: NA
D: NA
V: TRBV29-1
J: TRBJ1-4
DNA: TGCAGCGTGGCCACGGGGGGCGCTTATGAAAAACTGTTTTTT
CDR3: CSVATGGAYEKLFF

size: NA
D: NA
V: TRBV12-3/TRBV12-4
J: TRBJ1-4
DNA: TGTGCCAGAGGGGCAGCAACTAATGAAAAACTGTTTTTT
CDR3: CARGAATNEKLFF

size: NA
D: TRBD2
V: TRBV3-1/TRBV3-2
J: TRBJ2-3
DNA: TGTGCCAGCAGCCAAGTGGGTTGGCGGGAGGGACCCGATACGCAGTATTTT
CDR3: CASSQVGWREGPDTQYF

size: NA
D: NA
V: TRBV6-2/TRBV6-3
J: TRBJ2-5
DNA: TGTGCCAGCAGTTACAAGGGGGAGACCCAGTACTTC
CDR3: CASSYKGETQYF

size: NA
D: NA
V: TRBV11-2
J: TRBJ1-2
DNA: TGTGCCAGCAGCCCCGGGTCTGACCTTGGCTACACCTTC
CDR3: CASSPGSDLGYTF

size: NA
D: TRBD2
V: TRBV27
J: TRBJ2-1
DNA: TGTGCCAGCAGTTTATCGGGGACTAGTCCTCTGGGTGAGCAGTTCTTC
CDR3: CASSLSGTSPLGEQFF

size: medium-sized
D: NA
V: TRBV6-4
J: TRBJ2-3
DNA: TGTGCCAGCAGTGACTCCCCCGGGGAGGGCACAGATACGCAGTATTTT
CDR3: CASSDSPGEGTDTQYF

size: NA
D: NA
V: TRBV4-1
J: TRBJ1-4
DNA: TGCGCCAGCAGCCAAGTCCCAGTAACTAATGAAAAACTGTTTTTT
CDR3: CASSQVPVTNEKLFF

size: NA
D: TRBD2
V: TRBV4-2
J: TRBJ2-3
DNA: TGTGCCAGCAGCTCTAGCGGGGGGGGCGAAGATACGCAGTATTTT
CDR3: CASSSSGGGEDTQYF

size: NA
D: NA
V: TRBV29-1
J: TRBJ2-1
DNA: TGCAGCGTTGAACTAGGGGGAGTGGTTGTGTACAATGAGCAGTTCTTC
CDR3: CSVELGGVVVYNEQFF